A single sample is the source of the 32 T cell receptor beta chains below, sequenced in a study of CD8 T cells in Susac syndrome. Reverse transcription of roughly 0.45 to 1 ug RNA was carried out with random hexamers. TCRdb re-called the immunoSEQ multiplex PCR reads with MiXCR, one entry per CDR3 protein. The table has 100,000 to 150,000 distinct CDR3 sequences, around 96% seen once. Material for sequencing was CD8+ T cells from PBMCs. These receptors were collected from a human donor with Susac syndrome.

The V and J genes are TRBV18 and TRBJ2-6, with 10 nucleotides matching TRBD1. The CDR3 is 19 amino acids. Losses at the gene ends were 3 bases for V and 2 bases for J; bases not matched to a gene: 10. Looked up from germline, CDR1 is KGHSH and CDR2 is LQKENI. Here the CDR3 DNA reads TGTGCCAGCTCACCTAGGTATGAGACAGGGGGCGCTGGGGCCAACGTCCTGACTTTC. Its translation is CASSPRYETGGAGANVLTF.

This chain connects TRBV13 to TRBJ2-6, with D unresolved. This CDR3 is 15 amino acids long. Trimming took 1 base from V and 4 from J, leaving 8 bases between them. Germline lookup yields CDR1 PRHDT and CDR2 FYEKMQ (reference sequence). In DNA, the CDR3 is TGTGCCAGCAGCTTAGAGGGTGGAGGGGCCAACGTCCTGACTTTC. Its protein is CASSLEGGGANVLTF.

The rearrangement uses TRBV20-1 and TRBJ2-3; D gene uncertain. CDR1 and CDR2 from the germline V gene are DFQATT and SNEGSKA (reference sequence). CDR3 length: 14 amino acids. V was shortened by 3 bases and J by 2 bases, with 12 bases between the two germline ends. CDR3 in amino acids: CSASLASHTDTQYF. The CDR3 DNA reads TGCAGTGCTAGTCTCGCGTCCCACACAGATACGCAGTATTTT.

The rearrangement uses TRBV9 and TRBJ2-3, with D uncertain. CDR1 SGDLS and CDR2 YYNGEE come from the germline V gene. This CDR3 has 15 amino acids. V was clipped by 0 bases and J by 0 bases, with 8 bases between them. The CDR3 DNA sequence: TGTGCCAGCAGCGTAGGCCCCGCTAGCACAGATACGCAGTATTTT. This codes for CASSVGPASTDTQYF. Full variable domain (outside the CDR3, taken from reference TRBV9 and TRBJ2-3): DSGVTQTPKHLITATGQRVTLRCSPRSGDLSVYWYQQSLDQGLQFLIQYYNGEERAKGNILERFSAQQFPDLHSELNLSSLELGDSALYFCASSVGPASTDTQYFGPGTRLTVL.

For the CDR3, the DNA is TGTGCCAGCAGCCCAGACAAACATGGCTACACCTTC. It is translated as CASSPDKHGYTF. This chain links TRBV12-3 or TRBV12-4 with TRBJ1-2; D remains unclear. The CDR3 extends over 12 amino acids. V was cut by 6 bases and J by 6 bases, with 11 bases left in between.

CDR3 in amino acids: CASTKTGWNYGYTF. The CDR3 bases are TGTGCCAGCACCAAGACAGGGTGGAACTATGGCTACACCTTC. This sequence joins TRBV6-2 or TRBV6-3 and TRBJ1-2; 7 bases agree with TRBD1. Germline V gene lookup returns CDR1 MNHEY and CDR2 SVGEGT. The CDR3 length is 14 residues. V dropped 7 bases and J dropped 2; count of bases not matched to a gene: 7.

The rearrangement joins TRBV27 to TRBJ1-1; TRBD1 matches 9 bases. The CDR3 length is 14 residues. CDR1 MNHEY and CDR2 SMNVEV come from the germline V gene (reference sequence). With 5 bases clipped from V and 8 bases from J, the junction kept 9 bases outside the gene matches. The CDR3 DNA is TGTGCCAGCAGTAAGACAGGGACAGGGAGAGAAGCTTTCTTT. Translated: CASSKTGTGREAFF.

The rearrangement links TRBV20-1 to TRBJ1-1; D call uncertain. CDR1 and CDR2 from the germline V gene are DFQATT and SNEGSKA (reference sequence). The V and J ends lost 0 bases and 10 bases respectively, with 18 bases between them. The CDR3 contains 14 residues. CDR3 residues: CSARDGRDLPIAFF. The CDR3 DNA reads as TGCAGTGCTAGAGATGGCCGAGATTTGCCCATAGCTTTCTTT.

The gene calls are TRBV7-8 and TRBJ2-1; 7 bases match TRBD2. This CDR3 has 12 amino acids. Germline trimming cut 8 bases from V and 8 bases from J; bases unmatched to any gene: 6. Germline CDR1 is SGHVS and CDR2 is FQNEAQ. CDR3: CASQRGMDEQFF. The DNA of the CDR3 is TGTGCCAGCCAGCGGGGCATGGATGAGCAGTTCTTC.

This clonotype showed up just once. The chain has TRBV6-1 and TRBJ2-2; the match to TRBD2 covers 8 bases. V shed 6 bases and J 2 bases; nucleotides not matched to a gene: 8. This CDR3 region has 16 residues. Germline CDR1 MNHNS, CDR2 SASEGT. The CDR3 loop reads CASSLTSGRNTGELFF. The CDR3 region has the DNA TGTGCCAGCAGCCTCACTAGCGGCAGAAACACCGGGGAGCTGTTTTTT.

The chain carries TRBV15 and TRBJ2-1, with a weak D call TRBD2 (5 bases). Germline CDR1 is LNHNV and CDR2 is YYDKDF (reference sequence). This CDR3 is built from 14 residues. The germline V and J ends were trimmed by 0 bases and 9 bases, with 12 bases remaining between them. CDR3 sequence: CATSRDSEGSEQFF. The CDR3 DNA is TGTGCCACCAGCAGAGATAGTGAAGGGAGTGAGCAGTTCTTC.

The chain carries TRBV3-1 and TRBJ2-7; possible D gene TRBD2, 6 bases. This CDR3 region has 18 residues. Germline CDR1 reads LGHDT; CDR2 reads YNNKEL (reference sequence). Trimming stripped 1 base from V and 2 bases from J, with 21 bases between. CDR3 residues: CASSQGRRGDPLTYEQYF. CDR3 DNA sequence: TGTGCCAGCAGCCAAGGCAGGAGGGGCGACCCCTTAACCTACGAGCAGTACTTC.

The rearrangement uses TRBV20-1 and TRBJ2-3; unclear D gene. Germline loops: CDR1 DFQATT, CDR2 SNEGSKA (reference sequence). The CDR3 has 15 residues. V shed 3 bases and J shed 4 bases, with 17 bases lying between them. Here the CDR3 DNA reads TGCAGTGCTAGTGGCCTCAACCTCGAGGCAGATACGCAGTATTTT. Its protein is CSASGLNLEADTQYF.

V gene TRBV12-3 or TRBV12-4 combines with J gene TRBJ2-2; unclear D gene. V lost 1 base and J lost 2, with 5 bases in between. CDR3 length: 14 residues. The CDR3 sequence is CASSLELNTGELFF. Written as DNA, the CDR3 is TGTGCCAGCAGTTTAGAGTTAAACACCGGGGAGCTGTTTTTT.

This chain connects TRBV5-6 to TRBJ2-7; the D is unclear. Germline loops: CDR1 SGHDT, CDR2 YYEEEE. The CDR3 is 15 amino acids. Trimming left V 1 base short and J 0 bases short, with 11 bases between. CDR3 bases: TGTGCCAGCAGCTTGTACGGATCCTTCTCCTACGAGCAGTACTTC. Protein product: CASSLYGSFSYEQYF. The variable domain in full, with the rest retrieved from reference TRBV5-6 and TRBJ2-7, is DAGVTQSPTHLIKTRGQQVTLRCSPKSGHDTVSWYQQALGQGPQFIFQYYEEEERQRGNFPDRFSGHQFPNYSSELNVNALLLGDSALYLCASSLYGSFSYEQYFGPGTRLTVT.

The V gene is TRBV7-9, the J gene TRBJ2-5; tentatively, D is TRBD1 (5 bases). This CDR3 comprises 13 residues. The V gene lost 5 bases and the J gene lost 3 bases, with 10 bases spanning the gap. Looked up from germline, CDR1 is SEHNR and CDR2 is FQNEAQ (reference sequence). The DNA of the CDR3 is TGTGCCAGCAGCCTAGACAGAAAAGAGACCCAGTACTTC. As protein: CASSLDRKETQYF.

The V and J genes are TRBV15 and TRBJ2-1; the match to TRBD2 covers 11 bases. This CDR3 region has 17 residues. J lost 8 bases, V lost 4 bases, and 13 bases had no gene match. The germline CDR1 and CDR2 sequences are LNHNV and YYDKDF (reference sequence). DNA of the CDR3: TGTGCCACCAGCACTTATTCGGGGCTAGCGGGAGGCGATGAGCAGTTCTTC. Protein sequence: CATSTYSGLAGGDEQFF.

In DNA, the CDR3 is TGTGCCAGCAGTGACAGGGGTTCCGGGGAGCTGTTTTTT. Translating gives CASSDRGSGELFF. The chain joins TRBV25-1 to TRBJ2-2; TRBD1 is a possible D gene (6 bases). The ends were cut back, 3 bases at V and 6 bases at J, with 8 bases in the middle. The CDR3 totals 13 residues. Germline lookup yields CDR1 MGHDK and CDR2 SYGVNS. The full variable domain, in which reference TRBV25-1 and TRBJ2-2 provide the parts outside the CDR3, is EADIYQTPRYLVIGTGKKITLECSQTMGHDKMYWYQQDPGMELHLIHYSYGVNSTEKGDLSSESTVSRIRTEHFPLTLESARPSHTSQYLCASSDRGSGELFFGEGSRLTVL.

The chain has TRBV30 and TRBJ1-5; 7 bases are a match to TRBD1. The V gene end was trimmed by 2 bases and the J gene end by 0 bases; junction bases not matched to a gene: 4. CDR1 is GTSNPN and CDR2 is SVGIG in the germline V gene (reference sequence). CDR3 length equals 15 residues. CDR3 DNA: TGTGCCTGGAGTATGACAGGGCATAGCAATCAGCCCCAGCATTTT. Translating gives CAWSMTGHSNQPQHF.

The V and J genes are TRBV15 and TRBJ1-4; D ambiguous. Trimming pared 0 bases from V and 7 bases from J, leaving 15 bases between. This CDR3 contains 16 residues. Germline V gene data show CDR1 as LNHNV and CDR2 as YYDKDF (reference sequence). The CDR3 protein is CATSRDEAGGGEKLFF. The CDR3 DNA sequence: TGTGCCACCAGCAGAGATGAGGCAGGTGGAGGTGAAAAACTGTTTTTT.

The chain couples TRBV27 to TRBJ1-3; D not certain. From germline, CDR1 is MNHEY and CDR2 SMNVEV (reference sequence). V was shortened by 3 bases and J by 0 bases, with 3 bases between the two germline ends. The CDR3 loop spans 13 amino acids. The CDR3 sequence: CASSFDSGNTIYF. CDR3 DNA sequence: TGTGCCAGCAGTTTTGACTCTGGAAACACCATATATTTT.

The chain is built from TRBV15 and TRBJ1-1; a weak D match, TRBD1 (5 bases). The V and J ends lost 0 bases and 0 bases respectively, with 8 bases between them. CDR3 length: 15 amino acids. In germline, CDR1 is LNHNV, CDR2 YYDKDF (reference sequence). As DNA, the CDR3 is TGTGCCACCAGCAGAGACAGGGTAATGAACACTGAAGCTTTCTTT. Its translation is CATSRDRVMNTEAFF.

The chain employs TRBV20-1 and TRBJ2-3; 13 positions match TRBD2. The germline CDR1 and CDR2 sequences are DFQATT and SNEGSKA (reference sequence). V dropped 4 bases and J dropped 2; count of bases not matched to a gene: 12. The CDR3 loop spans 18 amino acids. In DNA, the CDR3 is TGCAGTGCTATCAATGGACTAGCGGGAGCAGACCCCACAGATACGCAGTATTTT. Its protein product is CSAINGLAGADPTDTQYF.

The CDR3: CASSLGLAGVGDEQFF. CDR3 in DNA: TGTGCCAGCAGCCTCGGACTAGCGGGAGTAGGGGATGAGCAGTTCTTC. The chain joins TRBV7-6 to TRBJ2-1, with TRBD2 matching over 13 bases. The CDR3 totals 16 residues. Germline CDR1 SGHVS, CDR2 FNYEAQ. Losses at the gene ends were 5 bases for V and 8 bases for J; bases not matched to a gene: 9.

The chain links TRBV12-3 or TRBV12-4 to TRBJ2-3; 10 bases map to TRBD1. The CDR3 totals 15 residues. Trimming removed 5 bases from V and 3 bases from J; junction bases left unmatched: 5. The CDR3 reads CASSPRGQGTDTQYF. The CDR3 DNA reads as TGTGCCAGCAGTCCACGGGGACAGGGGACAGATACGCAGTATTTT.

The chain carries TRBV9 and TRBJ2-7, with a weak D call TRBD2 (6 bases). The CDR3 runs 17 residues. From germline, CDR1 is SGDLS and CDR2 YYNGEE. V was pared by 1 base and J by 7 bases, with 24 bases between. The CDR3 region has the DNA TGTGCCAGCAGCGTAACGTCCGAAATAGGACTAAAAGTAGAGCAGTACTTC. Translating it yields CASSVTSEIGLKVEQYF.

The chain couples TRBV12-3 or TRBV12-4 to TRBJ1-2; the D is unclear. This CDR3 has 11 residues. With 3 bases removed from V and 6 bases from J, the gap between germline ends came to 5 bases. The CDR3 reads CASSLGDGYTF. The CDR3 DNA reads TGTGCCAGCAGTTTGGGTGATGGCTACACCTTC.

The CDR3 DNA reads as TGCGCCAGCAGCCAAGGGTGGCGGAGGGCGGGACTAGCCAAAAACATTCAGTACTTC. Protein: CASSQGWRRAGLAKNIQYF. J is TRBJ2-4 and V is TRBV4-1, with D possibly matching TRBD2 (6 bases). V was shortened by 1 base and J by 0 bases, with 19 bases between the two germline ends. Germline values: CDR1 MGHRA, CDR2 YSYEKL. The CDR3 is 19 residues long.

The chain couples TRBV27 to TRBJ1-4; no clear D. There are 15 residues in the CDR3. V was trimmed by 8 bases and J by 1 base, leaving 14 bases between them. Germline lookup yields CDR1 MNHEY and CDR2 SMNVEV (reference sequence). CDR3 sequence (DNA): TGTGCCAGCCGTTACGGCCTTGGAACTAATGAAAAACTGTTTTTT. Encoded protein: CASRYGLGTNEKLFF.

The chain is built from TRBV30 and TRBJ1-2; TRBD1 might be the D (6 bases). This CDR3 is built from 15 residues. Germline CDR1 is GTSNPN and CDR2 is SVGIG (reference sequence). The V end was cut by 5 bases, the J end by 3 bases, with 19 bases between. For the CDR3, the DNA is TGTGCCTGGGGGGGGGATATGGACAGATACTATGGCTACACCTTC. This gives the protein CAWGGDMDRYYGYTF.

J is TRBJ2-5 and V is TRBV12-3 or TRBV12-4, with 7 bases matching TRBD1. This CDR3 spans 14 amino acids. The J segment lost 3 bases and the V segment lost 3 bases, leaving 4 bases of the junction unmatched. The DNA for the CDR3 is TGTGCCAGCAGTTTGGGGACAGATAAAGAGACCCAGTACTTC. Residues: CASSLGTDKETQYF.

This rearrangement joins TRBV24-1 to TRBJ1-2, with D unresolved. Germline lookup yields CDR1 KGHDR and CDR2 SFDVKD. This CDR3 contains 14 residues. Trimming removed 1 base from V and 2 bases from J, with 7 bases in between. In DNA form, the CDR3 reads TGTGCCACCAGTGATTTAGGTCGAAACTATGGCTACACCTTC. The encoded protein is CATSDLGRNYGYTF.